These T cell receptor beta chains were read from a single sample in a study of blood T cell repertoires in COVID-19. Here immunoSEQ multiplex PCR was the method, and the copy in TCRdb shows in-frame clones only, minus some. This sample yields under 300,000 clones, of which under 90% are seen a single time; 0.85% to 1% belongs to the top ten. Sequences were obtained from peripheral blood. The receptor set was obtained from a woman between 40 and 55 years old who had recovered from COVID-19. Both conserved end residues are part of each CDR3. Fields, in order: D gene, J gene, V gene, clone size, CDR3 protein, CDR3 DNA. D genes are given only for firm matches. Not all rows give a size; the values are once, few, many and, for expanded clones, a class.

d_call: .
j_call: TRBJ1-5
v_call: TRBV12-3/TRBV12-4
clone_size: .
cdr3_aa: CASSQDTDQPQHF
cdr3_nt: TGTGCCAGCAGTCAAGACACGGATCAGCCCCAGCATTTT

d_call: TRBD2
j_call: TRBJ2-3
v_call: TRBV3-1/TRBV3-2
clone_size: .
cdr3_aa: CASSPSGSTDTQYF
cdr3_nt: TGTGCCAGCAGCCCTAGCGGGAGCACAGATACGCAGTATTTT

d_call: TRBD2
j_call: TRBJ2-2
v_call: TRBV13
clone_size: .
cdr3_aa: CASTAGLAGGTGELFF
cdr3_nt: TGTGCCAGCACCGCGGGACTAGCGGGAGGGACCGGGGAGCTGTTTTTT

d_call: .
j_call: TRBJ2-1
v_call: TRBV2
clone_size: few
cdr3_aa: CASGGIGVPYNEQFF
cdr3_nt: TGTGCCAGCGGGGGCATAGGGGTCCCCTACAATGAGCAGTTCTTC

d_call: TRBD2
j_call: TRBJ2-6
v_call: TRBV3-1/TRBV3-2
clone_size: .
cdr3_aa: CASSQDRGVAGGPGANVLTF
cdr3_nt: TGTGCCAGCAGCCAAGATAGAGGAGTAGCGGGAGGCCCTGGGGCCAACGTCCTGACTTTC

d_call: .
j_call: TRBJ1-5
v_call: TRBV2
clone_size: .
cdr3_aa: CASSDNMHQPQHF
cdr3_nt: TGTGCCAGCAGTGACAACATGCATCAGCCCCAGCATTTT

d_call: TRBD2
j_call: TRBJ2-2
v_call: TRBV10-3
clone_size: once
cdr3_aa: CAISIGLAGGTGELFF
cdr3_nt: TGTGCCATCAGTATAGGACTAGCGGGAGGGACCGGGGAGCTGTTTTTT

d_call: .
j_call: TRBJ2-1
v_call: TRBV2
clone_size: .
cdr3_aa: CATRRGGEQFF
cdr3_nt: TGTGCCACCCGAAGGGGGGGTGAGCAGTTCTTC

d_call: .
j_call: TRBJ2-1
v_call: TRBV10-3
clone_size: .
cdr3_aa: CAISESLGGSGYIF
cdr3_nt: TGTGCCATCAGTGAGTCGTTAGGTGGGTCAGGCTACATCTTC

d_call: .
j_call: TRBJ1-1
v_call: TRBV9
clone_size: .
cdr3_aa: CASSVATGTEAFF
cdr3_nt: TGTGCCAGCAGCGTAGCGACGGGCACTGAAGCTTTCTTT

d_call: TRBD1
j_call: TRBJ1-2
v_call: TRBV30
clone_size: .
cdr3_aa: CAWSGQGDYGYTF
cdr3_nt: TGTGCCTGGAGCGGACAGGGGGACTATGGCTACACCTTC

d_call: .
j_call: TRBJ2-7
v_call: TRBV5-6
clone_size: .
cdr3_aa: CASSPGGQEGLREQYF
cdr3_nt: TGTGCCAGCAGCCCCGGAGGGCAGGAGGGCCTACGCGAGCAGTACTTC

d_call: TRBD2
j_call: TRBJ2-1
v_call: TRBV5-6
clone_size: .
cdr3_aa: CASSLMREDPYNEQFF
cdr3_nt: TGTGCCAGCAGCTTGATGCGGGAGGACCCCTACAATGAGCAGTTCTTC

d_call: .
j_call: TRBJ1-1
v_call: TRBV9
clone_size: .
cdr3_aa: CASSAFSGNTEAFF
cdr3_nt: TGTGCCAGCAGCGCCTTCTCAGGGAACACTGAAGCTTTCTTT

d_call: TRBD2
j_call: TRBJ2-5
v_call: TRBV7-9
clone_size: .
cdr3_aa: CASSPATHVAGGMGETQYF
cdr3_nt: TGTGCCAGCAGCCCAGCCACTCACGTGGCGGGAGGTATGGGGGAGACCCAGTACTTC

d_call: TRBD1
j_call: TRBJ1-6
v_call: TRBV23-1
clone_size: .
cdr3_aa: CASSQNGTGGIGNSPLHF
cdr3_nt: TGCGCCAGCAGTCAAAATGGGACAGGGGGCATAGGTAATTCACCCCTCCACTTT

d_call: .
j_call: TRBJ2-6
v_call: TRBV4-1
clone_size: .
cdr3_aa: CASSQDLEDTRSGANVLTF
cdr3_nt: TGCGCCAGCAGCCAAGATCTAGAGGATACCCGCTCTGGGGCCAACGTCCTGACTTTC

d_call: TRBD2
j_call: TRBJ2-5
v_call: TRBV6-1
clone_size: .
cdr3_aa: CASSELAGGQETQYF
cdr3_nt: TGTGCCAGCAGTGAACTAGCGGGAGGGCAAGAGACCCAGTACTTC

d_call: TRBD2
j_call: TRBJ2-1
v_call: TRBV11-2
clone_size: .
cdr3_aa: CASSPMTSGGHNEQFF
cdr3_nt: TGTGCCAGCAGCCCTATGACTAGCGGGGGCCACAATGAGCAGTTCTTC

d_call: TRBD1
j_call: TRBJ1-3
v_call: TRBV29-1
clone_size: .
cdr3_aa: CSVQGTSSGNTIYF
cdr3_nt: TGCAGCGTACAGGGGACGAGCTCTGGAAACACCATATATTTT

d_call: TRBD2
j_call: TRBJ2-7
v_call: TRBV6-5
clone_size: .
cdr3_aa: CASSYSPSGASYEQYF
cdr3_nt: TGTGCCAGCAGTTACTCGCCTAGCGGGGCCTCCTACGAGCAGTACTTC

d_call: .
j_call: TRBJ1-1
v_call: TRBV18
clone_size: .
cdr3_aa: CASSPTEYSEAFF
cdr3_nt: TGTGCCAGCTCACCGACAGAGTACTCTGAAGCTTTCTTT

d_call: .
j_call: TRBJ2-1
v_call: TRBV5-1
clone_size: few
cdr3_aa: CASSSLSFNEQFF
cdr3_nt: TGCGCCAGCAGCTCTCTATCTTTCAATGAGCAGTTCTTC

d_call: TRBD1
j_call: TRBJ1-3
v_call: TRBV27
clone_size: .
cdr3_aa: CASSPTGGPFGNTIYF
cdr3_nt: TGTGCCAGCAGTCCGACAGGGGGTCCCTTTGGAAACACCATATATTTT

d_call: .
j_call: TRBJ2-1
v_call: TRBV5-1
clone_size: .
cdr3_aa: CASTRAGPSSYNEQFF
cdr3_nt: TGCGCCAGCACCCGCGCGGGACCAAGCTCCTACAATGAGCAGTTCTTC